The 31 T cell receptor beta chains below all came from one sample that was sequenced in a study of blood T cells in healthy people across ages. Next came a second PCR, run for about 6 to 12 cycles, which used a sample-barcoded 5' primer along with a J-beta primer mix. Via MiXCR, TCRdb re-called the 5' RACE reads, giving one row per CDR3 protein. The profile shows 1.5 million to 2 million distinct CDR3 sequences, over 25% of them singletons. The specimen sequenced was blood. The source of these receptors is a woman younger than 45 in good health.

The chain recombines TRBV5-1 with TRBJ2-6; tentatively, D is TRBD1 (5 bases). CDR1 is SGHRS and CDR2 is YFSETQ in the germline V gene. The CDR3 extends over 17 amino acids. V was shortened by 0 bases and J by 0 bases, with 10 bases between the two germline ends. The CDR3 nucleotides read TGCGCCAGCAGCTTGGGCGCGACAGTCTCTGGGGCCAACGTCCTGACTTTC. This translates into CASSLGATVSGANVLTF. Drawing the rest from reference TRBV5-1 and TRBJ2-6, the complete variable domain is KAGVTQTPRYLIKTRGQQVTLSCSPISGHRSVSWYQQTPGQGLQFLFEYFSETQRNKGNFPGRFSGRQFSNSRSEMNVSTLELGDSALYLCASSLGATVSGANVLTFGAGSRLTVL.

This clonotype came up many times. V and J are TRBV5-1 and TRBJ2-1; D not resolved. The CDR3 is 12 residues long. The V gene's germline CDR1 is SGHRS and CDR2 YFSETQ. Trimming cost V 5 bases and J 7 bases, with 10 bases left between them. The chain's CDR3 is CASRIPGNEQFF. DNA of the CDR3: TGCGCCAGCAGAATCCCCGGGAATGAGCAGTTCTTC.

V and J are TRBV5-1 and TRBJ2-5; 7 bases are shared with TRBD1. The tail of the sequence fits TRBJ2-7 better, so the J call may be wrong. This CDR3 is 17 amino acids long. The germline gives CDR1 SGHRS, CDR2 YFSETQ. CDR3 coding DNA: TGCGCCAGCAGCCACCCAGCCGAGGGGGCAGGACCCTACGAGCAGTACTTC. The encoded protein is CASSHPAEGAGPYEQYF.

CDR3 residues: CASSLARAGRNTEAFF. CDR3 DNA: TGTGCCAGCAGTTTAGCGAGGGCAGGGAGGAACACTGAAGCTTTCTTT. This chain links TRBV12-3 or TRBV12-4 with TRBJ1-1, with D tentatively TRBD1 (5 bases). The CDR3 covers 16 residues. V was clipped by 0 bases and J by 1 base, with 12 bases between them.

This clonotype appeared a few times. Mismatch with germline at one junction end may stem from a read error. V and J are TRBV7-9 and TRBJ2-5; 10 nucleotides line up with TRBD1. The J call is uncertain, as TRBJ2-7 better fits the DNA end. The CDR3 contains 14 residues. Germline CDR1 reads SEHNR; CDR2 reads FQNEAQ (reference sequence). In DNA form, the CDR3 reads TGTGCCAACAGCCTCGACAGGGGGCTTTACGAGCAGTACTTC. Its protein is CANSLDRGLYEQYF.

With regard to this clonotype: A much larger clone lies one base from this, so it may be a read error. The chain has TRBV6-5 and TRBJ1-1; D is undetermined. The CDR3 has 12 amino acids. Trimming removed 2 bases at V and 6 bases at J, with 7 bases between. Germline V gene data show CDR1 as MNHEY and CDR2 as SVGAGI. DNA of the CDR3: TGTGCCAGCAGTTACCCGGGGTCTGAAGCTTTCTTT. It yields the protein CASSYPGSEAFF.

The V gene is TRBV29-1, the J gene TRBJ2-7; D is possibly TRBD1 (5 bases). This CDR3 contains 11 residues. Germline V CDR1 and CDR2: SQVTM, ANQGSEA. Trimming shortened V by 7 bases and J by 6 bases, and 13 bases separated the two germline ends. DNA for the CDR3: TGCAGCGGACGCAGGGCCTGCGAGCAGTACTTC. As protein: CSGRRACEQYF.

The V gene is TRBV7-9, the J gene TRBJ2-7; D is perhaps TRBD2 (7 bases). V was trimmed by 5 bases and J by 9 bases, leaving 20 bases between them. Germline-derived CDR1 and CDR2 are SEHNR and FQNEAQ (reference sequence). The CDR3 length is 14 residues. The CDR3 DNA sequence: TGTGCCAGCAGCGCAGAAACAGGGTCGGGGGGGCAGTACTTC. Encoded protein: CASSAETGSGGQYF.

This clonotype was counted only a few times. CDR3 sequence reads: CSARDSRRGTSEKLFF. The CDR3 coding sequence is TGCAGTGCTAGAGATTCGCGTAGGGGGACAAGTGAAAAACTGTTTTTT. The chain employs TRBV20-1 and TRBJ1-4; D perhaps matches TRBD1 (6 bases). The CDR3 runs to 16 residues. Trimming cost V 0 bases and J 7 bases, with 18 bases left between them. Germline V lookup: CDR1 DFQATT, CDR2 SNEGSKA (reference sequence).

The rearrangement uses TRBV5-1 and TRBJ1-1; 9 nucleotides agree with TRBD1. The V gene's germline CDR1 is SGHRS and CDR2 YFSETQ. The CDR3 sequence is 18 residues long. With 0 bases clipped from V and 2 bases from J, the junction kept 11 bases outside the gene matches. CDR3 nucleotides: TGCGCCAGCAGCTTGGTGGGACAGGGAGAGGGTCCCAACACTGAAGCTTTCTTT. As protein: CASSLVGQGEGPNTEAFF.

The V gene is TRBV29-1, the J gene TRBJ2-1; 9 bases line up with TRBD2. The CDR3 extends over 16 amino acids. CDR1 and CDR2 (germline): SQVTM, ANQGSEA. Germline trimming cut 0 bases from V and 0 bases from J; bases unmatched to any gene: 3. CDR3 sequence: CSVEDGTSFSYNEQFF. In DNA form, the CDR3 reads TGCAGCGTTGAAGACGGGACTAGCTTCTCCTACAATGAGCAGTTCTTC.

The V gene is TRBV11-3, the J gene TRBJ2-7; 7 bases are shared with TRBD2. The V gene's germline CDR1 is SGHNT and CDR2 YENEEA. The CDR3 length is 13 residues. Trimming cost V 9 bases and J 2 bases; bases outside gene matches: 7. The CDR3 DNA reads TGTGCCAGAAAACGGGGGGATGCCTACGAGCAGTACTTC. Amino acids: CARKRGDAYEQYF.

This clonotype was observed a few times. The chain has TRBV5-6 and TRBJ1-5, with D perhaps matching TRBD1 (6 bases). Trimming shortened V by 5 bases and J by 7 bases, and 13 bases separated the two germline ends. The germline CDR1 and CDR2 sequences are SGHDT and YYEEEE. The CDR3 consists of 13 residues. CDR3 in DNA: TGTGCCAGCAGTTGGGGGCGAACCCAGCCCCAGCATTTT. It translates to CASSWGRTQPQHF.

The chain carries TRBV13 and TRBJ2-7; D call uncertain. V shed 2 bases and J shed 5 bases, with 10 bases lying between them. This CDR3 spans 13 amino acids. Germline CDR1 reads PRHDT; CDR2 reads FYEKMQ (reference sequence). The CDR3 nucleotides are TGTGCCAGCAGCTTAAAATCCCGGAACGAGCAGTACTTC. This translates into CASSLKSRNEQYF.

The chain links TRBV7-2 to TRBJ2-1, with 13 positions matching TRBD2. The DNA end is a closer match to TRBJ2-7, so the J assignment may be wrong. This CDR3 has 16 amino acids. The germline V gene has CDR1 SGHTA and CDR2 FQGNSA. The CDR3 here is CASSLLAGGYYNEQYF. The DNA of the CDR3 is TGTGCCAGCAGCCTACTAGCGGGGGGGTACTACAATGAGCAGTACTTC.

This clonotype turned up a few times. The CDR3 protein is CASSPAFGGVNEQFF. DNA for the CDR3: TGTGCCAGCAGCCCTGCATTCGGGGGGGTCAATGAGCAGTTCTTC. This chain joins TRBV3-1 and TRBJ2-1; TRBD2 matches 8 bases. CDR1 and CDR2 (germline): LGHDT, YNNKEL (reference sequence). V lost 4 bases and J lost 6; bases outside the gene matches: 8. The CDR3 is made up of 15 amino acids.

This clonotype was observed many times. The rearrangement links TRBV12-3 or TRBV12-4 to TRBJ2-7; unclear D gene. Trimming took off 1 base at V and 7 bases at J, with 11 bases between the two ends. The CDR3 is made up of 13 amino acids. The CDR3 loop reads CASSLEGPGEQYF. In nucleotides, the CDR3 is TGTGCCAGCAGTTTAGAGGGTCCGGGTGAGCAGTACTTC.

V gene TRBV7-9 combines with J gene TRBJ1-2; TRBD1 matches at 7 bases. The V gene end was trimmed by 4 bases and the J gene end by 10 bases; junction bases not matched to a gene: 6. Germline CDR1 reads SEHNR; CDR2 reads FQNEAQ (reference sequence). CDR3 length: 12 residues. The CDR3 protein is CASSSGQRIYTF. The CDR3 nucleotides read TGTGCCAGCAGCTCGGGACAGAGGATCTACACCTTC.

This clonotype was seen a single time. This sequence may be a read error, since a much larger clone differs from it by one base. Because it lacks the conserved phenylalanine or tryptophan at the end, this CDR3 is likely a read error. The chain recombines TRBV5-1 with TRBJ2-5; no clear D. V lost 4 bases and J 9 bases, leaving 22 bases between the germline ends. CDR1 and CDR2 from the germline V gene are SGHRS and YFSETQ. The CDR3 is 15 amino acids. This CDR3 reads CASSEVELQPRSQYL. DNA for the CDR3: TGCGCCAGCAGCGAGGTGGAGCTCCAACCTCGCTCCCAGTACTTA.

Comment on this clonotype: With only one base between it and a far larger clone, this is likely a read error. The J gene is TRBJ1-2, the V gene TRBV7-8; the D is unclear. The V and J ends lost 1 base and 6 bases respectively, with 6 bases between them. This CDR3 is 12 amino acids long. Germline-derived CDR1 and CDR2 are SGHVS and FQNEAQ. DNA for the CDR3: TGTGCCAGCAGCTTAGTCCGGGATGGCTACACCTTC. Translating it yields CASSLVRDGYTF.

This rearrangement joins TRBV6-5 to TRBJ2-4; D might be TRBD2 (6 bases). The CDR3 runs to 16 residues. Germline CDR1 is MNHEY and CDR2 is SVGAGI. The V end lost 6 bases, the J end lost 0 bases, and 15 bases lay between the germline ends. The CDR3 DNA reads as TGTGCCAGCAGCCTGGACTACTCCCTAGCCAAAAACATTCAGTACTTC. This encodes CASSLDYSLAKNIQYF.

In this sample, this clonotype turned up many times. The chain has TRBV5-1 and TRBJ2-7, with 7 nucleotides matching TRBD1. Unmatched junction bases numbered 10, after V lost 4 bases and J lost 6 bases. The CDR3 runs to 14 residues. Looked up from germline, CDR1 is SGHRS and CDR2 is YFSETQ. The CDR3 region has the DNA TGCGCCAGCAGCCTAAGACAGGGTGGTAGCGAGCAGTACTTC. This translates into CASSLRQGGSEQYF.

This rearrangement joins TRBV4-1 to TRBJ2-3; perhaps TRBD1 as D (5 bases). Germline V lookup: CDR1 MGHRA, CDR2 YSYEKL. Between the trimmed V and J ends, which lost 2 bases and 7 bases, there was a span of 10 bases. This CDR3 contains 13 residues. Written as DNA, the CDR3 is TGCGCCAGCAGCCAACTTGGGGCAAATACGCAGTATTTT. Amino acid sequence: CASSQLGANTQYF.

V gene TRBV10-1 combines with J gene TRBJ2-1; 10 positions agree with TRBD1. Germline CDR1 WNHNN, CDR2 SYGVQD (reference sequence). Trimming removed 4 bases from V and 2 bases from J; junction bases left unmatched: 2. The CDR3 has 15 amino acids. CDR3 protein: CASSVGTGAYNEQFF. The CDR3 bases are TGCGCCAGCAGTGTCGGGACAGGGGCCTACAATGAGCAGTTCTTC.

The J gene is TRBJ1-1, the V gene TRBV7-9; D possibly corresponds to TRBD1 (5 bases). Trimming pared 2 bases from V and 4 bases from J, leaving 11 bases between. The CDR3 has 14 amino acids. CDR1 and CDR2 from the germline V gene are SEHNR and FQNEAQ (reference sequence). The CDR3 nucleotides read TGTGCCAGCAGCTTAACCGGGGCCGTCACTGAAGCTTTCTTT. It encodes CASSLTGAVTEAFF.

Regarding this clonotype: Being one base from a much bigger clone, this may be a read error. The rearrangement uses TRBV12-3 or TRBV12-4 and TRBJ2-7; 11 positions agree with TRBD1. This CDR3 contains 18 residues. The CDR3 DNA reads TGTGCCAGCAGTTTAGCGTATCGAGGGACAGGGGGACCCTACGGGCAGTACTTC. Protein: CASSLAYRGTGGPYGQYF.

This clonotype was counted only a few times. CDR3 sequence (DNA): TGTGCCAGCAGTTTCGTCCCCTGGGGTAACGAGCAGTACTTC. This encodes CASSFVPWGNEQYF. The chain employs TRBV6-5 and TRBJ2-7; D gene uncertain. Trimming shortened V by 4 bases and J by 5 bases, and 15 bases separated the two germline ends. The CDR3 sequence is 14 residues long. CDR1 and CDR2 from the germline V gene are MNHEY and SVGAGI.

This clonotype was seen a handful of times. V gene TRBV20-1 combines with J gene TRBJ2-5; a possible D gene is TRBD2 (6 bases). The CDR3 is 14 amino acids. V gave up 1 base and J gave up 4 bases, with 13 bases separating them. From germline, CDR1 is DFQATT and CDR2 SNEGSKA (reference sequence). This CDR3 is CSARAGRTVETQYF. CDR3 coding DNA: TGCAGTGCTAGAGCGGGGAGGACGGTAGAGACCCAGTACTTC.

The chain uses TRBV2 and TRBJ2-1; D is unresolved. In germline, CDR1 is SNHLY, CDR2 FYNNEI. This CDR3 region has 13 residues. Between the trimmed V and J ends, which lost 7 bases and 2 bases, there was a span of 9 bases. The CDR3, as DNA: TGTGCCAGCAATGGCCAGGCCTACAATGAGCAGTTCTTC. Translated: CASNGQAYNEQFF.

This clonotype has a handful of counts. The J gene is TRBJ1-2, the V gene TRBV7-9; tentative D call: TRBD1 (6 bases). Germline-derived CDR1 and CDR2 are SEHNR and FQNEAQ (reference sequence). The CDR3 totals 15 residues. Deletions cut 5 bases from V and 6 bases from J, with 19 bases between. CDR3 in amino acids: CASSPTFRDINGYTF. DNA of the CDR3: TGTGCCAGCAGCCCAACTTTCCGGGACATCAATGGCTACACCTTC.

Many counts were recorded for this clonotype. This chain links TRBV29-1 with TRBJ1-2, with a tentative D call TRBD1 (6 bases). The CDR3 contains 12 residues. Deletions cut 6 bases from V and 7 bases from J, with 15 bases between. CDR1 and CDR2 (germline): SQVTM, ANQGSEA. The CDR3 sequence is CSVWGLGGGYTF. CDR3 sequence (DNA): TGCAGCGTCTGGGGGCTGGGAGGTGGCTACACCTTC. The full variable domain, in which reference TRBV29-1 and TRBJ1-2 provide the parts outside the CDR3, is SAVISQKPSRDICQRGTSLTIQCQVDSQVTMMFWYRQQPGQSLTLIATANQGSEATYESGFVIDKFPISRPNLTFSTLTVSNMSPEDSSIYLCSVWGLGGGYTFGSGTRLTVV.